A selection of T cell receptor beta chains follows, all from one sample in a study of CD4 T cells in relation to SARS-CoV-2 and coronaviruses. Clones were sequenced by immunoSEQ multiplex PCR, and TCRdb holds only the in-frame ones, with some missing. The sample lists 25,000 to 35,000 clones, about 75% seen once, with 15% to 20% in the top ten. The antigens of these receptors remain unknown. The sequencing input was CD4+ T cells from PBMCs, cultured in vitro. Every receptor here comes from a human donor in good health. Both conserved end residues are trimmed from each CDR3. A D gene is named only where the DNA matches it firmly. Where a row states a size, it is once, few, many or the class of an expanded clone; other rows omit it.

TRBJ1-1 | few | TRBV6-2/TRBV6-3 | NA | ASSYEYHGAF
TRBJ1-4 | NA | TRBV12-3/TRBV12-4 | NA | ASSLERGEKLF
TRBJ1-2 | NA | TRBV7-2 | TRBD1 | ASSLAGGGQSRSGYT
TRBJ1-4 | NA | TRBV2 | NA | ASRTLNWEKLF
TRBJ2-3 | NA | TRBV11-2 | NA | ASSLGVQPSTDTQY
TRBJ2-5 | NA | TRBV7-7 | TRBD1 | ASSLDRGTAQY
TRBJ1-2 | NA | TRBV15 | NA | ATSMLGARGYT
TRBJ1-1 | NA | TRBV6-2/TRBV6-3 | NA | ASSYLPNTEAF
TRBJ2-1 | NA | TRBV4-1 | NA | ASSQEGRRGDYNEQF
TRBJ1-1 | few | TRBV9 | NA | ASSVGGIGNTEAF